These 30 T cell receptor beta chains were all obtained from the same sample, sequenced in a study of cytomegalovirus exposure and HLA in healthy donors. Both 60 Vbeta primers and 13 Jbeta primers went into the PCR. Only in-frame clones appear in the TCRdb table, and some are missing; sequencing was by immunoSEQ multiplex PCR. The sample holds some 110,000 clones, about three quarters seen once. Sequenced input: PBMCs. These TCRs come from a male donor in good health and CMV-seronegative.

The V and J genes are TRBV7-3 and TRBJ2-7; D might be TRBD2 (6 bases). The CDR3 is 15 amino acids. The V gene's germline CDR1 is SGHTA and CDR2 FQGTGA. With 1 base removed from V and 4 bases from J, the gap between germline ends came to 14 bases. The CDR3 loop is CASSLKGASAYEQYF. DNA for the CDR3: TGTGCCAGCAGCTTAAAGGGTGCTAGCGCGTACGAGCAGTACTTC.

This chain links TRBV28 with TRBJ1-1, with D unclear. The V gene's germline CDR1 is MDHEN and CDR2 SYDVKM. The CDR3 is 12 amino acids. Trimming pared 6 bases from V and 8 bases from J, leaving 13 bases between. The CDR3 loop is CASSYGAPEAFF. CDR3 sequence (DNA): TGTGCCAGCAGCTATGGAGCACCAGAAGCTTTCTTT.

Note on this clone: This sample also contains other DNA sequences that code for the same CDR3. This rearrangement joins TRBV5-1 to TRBJ2-5; D remains unclear. Germline CDR1 and CDR2: SGHRS and YFSETQ. Trimming shortened V by 0 bases and J by 4 bases, and 4 bases separated the two germline ends. The CDR3 spans 12 residues. CDR3 coding DNA: TGCGCCAGCAGCTTGGCGGGAGAGACCCAGTACTTC. Translated: CASSLAGETQYF.

The chain uses TRBV5-1 and TRBJ2-5; 8 nucleotides align to TRBD2. Germline CDR1 reads SGHRS; CDR2 reads YFSETQ. The V gene end was trimmed by 0 bases and the J gene end by 0 bases; junction bases not matched to a gene: 4. CDR3 length: 16 residues. CDR3 coding DNA: TGCGCCAGCAGCTTGGGAGGCGGGAGGAACCAAGAGACCCAGTACTTC. Encoded protein: CASSLGGGRNQETQYF.

The V call is TRBV5-6, the J call TRBJ2-5; 11 nucleotides agree with TRBD1. The DNA matches TRBJ2-7 better at its end, which makes the J call doubtful. From germline, CDR1 is SGHDT and CDR2 YYEEEE. The CDR3 totals 16 residues. In DNA, the CDR3 is TGTGCCAGCAGCTGGAAGCGGGACAGGGGGTTCTACGAGCAGTACTTC. Residues: CASSWKRDRGFYEQYF.

The V and J genes are TRBV7-9 and TRBJ1-1, with a tentative D call TRBD1 (6 bases). Trimming left V 5 bases short and J 5 bases short, with 21 bases between. The CDR3 extends over 16 amino acids. Germline CDR1 reads SEHNR; CDR2 reads FQNEAQ (reference sequence). The CDR3: CASSRSTIRGATEAFF. CDR3 DNA: TGTGCCAGCAGCCGCAGCACGATCAGGGGCGCTACTGAAGCTTTCTTT.

The rearrangement links TRBV15 to TRBJ2-2, with TRBD2 matching 7 bases. The V gene end was trimmed by 1 base and the J gene end by 0 bases; junction bases not matched to a gene: 2. Germline V gene sequence: CDR1 LNHNV, CDR2 YYDKDF (reference sequence). This CDR3 is 16 amino acids long. The CDR3 region is CATSRGLAANTGELFF. CDR3 DNA sequence: TGTGCCACCAGCAGAGGGCTAGCGGCGAACACCGGGGAGCTGTTTTTT.

The V gene is TRBV11-2, the J gene TRBJ2-2; 7 nucleotides line up with TRBD2. Trimming cost V 6 bases and J 4 bases; bases outside gene matches: 8. There are 15 residues in the CDR3. The germline gives CDR1 SGHAT, CDR2 FQNNGV. The CDR3 sequence: CASRFSGSSTGELFF. The CDR3 DNA reads TGTGCCAGCAGATTTAGCGGGTCGAGCACCGGGGAGCTGTTTTTT. Combining the CDR3 with reference TRBV11-2 and TRBJ2-2 gives the whole variable domain EAGVAQSPRYKIIEKRQSVAFWCNPISGHATLYWYQQILGQGPKLLIQFQNNGVVDDSQLPKDRFSAERLKGVDSTLKIQPAKLEDSAVYLCASRFSGSSTGELFFGEGSRLTVL.

This chain connects TRBV11-3 to TRBJ1-1; D call uncertain. Germline CDR1 SGHNT, CDR2 YENEEA. V was trimmed by 1 base and J by 0 bases, leaving 6 bases between them. CDR3 length: 14 residues. The CDR3 loop is CASSLGAMNTEAFF. CDR3 nucleotide sequence: TGTGCCAGCAGCTTAGGAGCAATGAACACTGAAGCTTTCTTT.

The chain is built from TRBV29-1 and TRBJ2-7, with D perhaps TRBD2 (5 bases). The germline gives CDR1 SQVTM, CDR2 ANQGSEA. The V end lost 4 bases, the J end lost 2 bases, and 15 bases lay between the germline ends. The CDR3 covers 14 residues. The chain's CDR3 is CSVALGSVAYEQYF. CDR3 in DNA: TGCAGCGTTGCTTTGGGGAGCGTGGCCTACGAGCAGTACTTC.

The rearrangement uses TRBV2 and TRBJ1-2; TRBD1 aligns across 9 bases. Losses at the gene ends were 7 bases for V and 8 bases for J; bases not matched to a gene: 11. CDR1 and CDR2 from the germline V gene are SNHLY and FYNNEI. The CDR3 is made up of 14 amino acids. CDR3 DNA sequence: TGTGCCAGCAAGAGACAGGGGGATTTGGGAGGCTACACCTTC. Translation gives CASKRQGDLGGYTF.

V gene TRBV10-3 combines with J gene TRBJ2-5; 11 bases align to TRBD1. This CDR3 has 17 residues. With V trimmed by 3 bases and J by 3 bases, 9 bases remained unmatched. The V gene's germline CDR1 is ENHRY and CDR2 SYGVKD. The DNA of the CDR3 is TGTGCCATCAGTGATCCTAACCGGGACAGGGGGGAAGAGACCCAGTACTTC. It yields the protein CAISDPNRDRGEETQYF.

The rearrangement uses TRBV19 and TRBJ2-5; 9 nucleotides align to TRBD1. The V and J ends lost 3 bases and 5 bases, in that order; junction bases with no gene match: 13. Germline V CDR1 and CDR2: LNHDA, SQIVND (reference sequence). This CDR3 spans 17 amino acids. The CDR3 loop reads CASSMTGPGQGRETQYF. The CDR3 nucleotides read TGTGCCAGTAGTATGACTGGCCCGGGACAGGGTAGGGAGACCCAGTACTTC.

J is TRBJ2-4 and V is TRBV6-1; D possibly corresponds to TRBD2 (6 bases). The CDR3 has 16 residues. CDR1 and CDR2 (germline): MNHNS, SASEGT. V shed 1 base and J shed 9 bases, with 19 bases lying between them. The CDR3 protein is CASSEDYGGTAIIQYF. The CDR3 nucleotides read TGTGCCAGCAGTGAAGATTATGGCGGGACCGCAATCATTCAGTACTTC.

The chain joins TRBV7-9 to TRBJ2-2; unclear D gene. This CDR3 contains 14 residues. Germline lookup yields CDR1 SEHNR and CDR2 FQNEAQ (reference sequence). V was cut by 6 bases and J by 3 bases, with 11 bases left in between. The CDR3 coding sequence is TGTGCCAGCAGTACTACTCAGCACACCGGGGAGCTGTTTTTT. Translating it yields CASSTTQHTGELFF.

This clone has just a few counts. This sequence joins TRBV11-2 and TRBJ2-7, with D tentatively TRBD1 (6 bases). The CDR3 totals 14 residues. V lost 1 base to trimming and J lost 1 base, with 8 bases between them. CDR1 is SGHAT, CDR2 FQNNGV, per germline. CDR3 sequence (DNA): TGTGCCAGCAGCTTAGTTACAGGGTCCTACGAGCAGTACTTC. This sequence encodes CASSLVTGSYEQYF. The full variable domain, its missing parts supplied by reference TRBV11-2 and TRBJ2-7, is EAGVAQSPRYKIIEKRQSVAFWCNPISGHATLYWYQQILGQGPKLLIQFQNNGVVDDSQLPKDRFSAERLKGVDSTLKIQPAKLEDSAVYLCASSLVTGSYEQYFGPGTRLTVT.

This clone occurred once. This sequence joins TRBV5-1 and TRBJ2-3; 7 bases are shared with TRBD2. J was trimmed by 3 bases and V by 0 bases; bases with no gene match: 7. The CDR3 has 16 residues. The V gene's germline CDR1 is SGHRS and CDR2 YFSETQ. Written as DNA, the CDR3 is TGCGCCAGCAGCTTGGATATAGCGGGCATTACAGATACGCAGTATTTT. Translating gives CASSLDIAGITDTQYF.

V and J are TRBV4-3 and TRBJ2-3, with 8 bases matching TRBD2. The CDR3 spans 17 residues. V dropped 0 bases and J dropped 7; count of bases not matched to a gene: 12. CDR1 LGHNA and CDR2 YSLEER come from the germline V gene. The CDR3 reads CASSQDRVGGAGNTQYF. The CDR3 DNA reads as TGCGCCAGCAGCCAAGATCGGGTCGGGGGGGCCGGGAATACGCAGTATTTT.

This clone was observed a handful of times. The V call is TRBV12-5, the J call TRBJ2-2, with a possible D match to TRBD1 (6 bases). The germline V gene encodes CDR1 LGHNT and CDR2 FRNRAP. The V end lost 9 bases, the J end lost 0 bases, and 11 bases lay between the germline ends. The length of the CDR3 is 14 residues. The CDR3 DNA reads TGTGCTAGCATACAGGGTTCGAACACCGGGGAGCTGTTTTTT. Translating it yields CASIQGSNTGELFF.

The J gene is TRBJ2-5, the V gene TRBV5-5; weak D call: TRBD1 (6 bases). CDR3 length: 14 amino acids. Trimming pared 4 bases from V and 0 bases from J, leaving 10 bases between. The germline V gene has CDR1 SGHKS and CDR2 YYEKEE (reference sequence). The CDR3 loop is CASSQGQNQETQYF. As DNA, the CDR3 is TGTGCCAGCAGCCAGGGGCAGAACCAAGAGACCCAGTACTTC.

The J gene is TRBJ1-4, the V gene TRBV7-2; a weak D match, TRBD1 (5 bases). Germline V gene lookup returns CDR1 SGHTA and CDR2 FQGNSA. CDR3 length: 16 amino acids. V was cut by 1 base and J by 10 bases, with 19 bases left in between. The CDR3 loop reads CASSLGFGLTGGKLFF. For the CDR3, the DNA is TGTGCCAGCAGCTTAGGTTTCGGCCTTACCGGGGGAAAACTGTTTTTT.

This chain joins TRBV2 and TRBJ1-2; no firm D call. Trimming stripped 4 bases from V and 4 bases from J, with 10 bases between. CDR1 is SNHLY, CDR2 FYNNEI, per germline. The CDR3 spans 13 residues. The DNA of the CDR3 is TGTGCCAGCAGTGGGCAGGCAAGCTATGGCTACACCTTC. Translation: CASSGQASYGYTF. The full variable domain, rest sourced from reference TRBV2 and TRBJ1-2, is EPEVTQTPSHQVTQMGQEVILRCVPISNHLYFYWYRQILGQKVEFLVSFYNNEISEKSEIFDDQFSVERPDGSNFTLKIRSTKLEDSAMYFCASSGQASYGYTFGSGTRLTVV.

The V and J genes are TRBV2 and TRBJ2-5; the D gene is possibly TRBD2 (5 bases). The CDR3 spans 11 residues. Germline V gene sequence: CDR1 SNHLY, CDR2 FYNNEI. V lost 4 bases and J 11 bases, leaving 11 bases between the germline ends. CDR3: CASSGRGPQYF. The CDR3 DNA sequence: TGTGCCAGCAGTGGACGAGGGCCGCAGTACTTC.

V usage is TRBV5-1 and J usage is TRBJ2-3; D call uncertain. Germline V CDR1 and CDR2: SGHRS, YFSETQ. The germline V and J ends were trimmed by 0 bases and 0 bases, with 11 bases remaining between them. The CDR3 extends over 16 amino acids. CDR3 coding DNA: TGCGCCAGCAGCTTGGATGGCCTTTTTAGCACAGATACGCAGTATTTT. Protein sequence: CASSLDGLFSTDTQYF.

The chain has TRBV13 and TRBJ2-2; possible D gene TRBD2, 5 bases. CDR3 size: 12 residues. V shed 2 bases and J shed 7 bases, with 5 bases lying between them. CDR1 PRHDT and CDR2 FYEKMQ come from the germline V gene (reference sequence). The CDR3 sequence: CASSLRGGELFF. CDR3 nucleotides: TGTGCCAGCAGCTTACGGGGCGGGGAGCTGTTTTTT. The full variable domain, rest sourced from reference TRBV13 and TRBJ2-2, is AAGVIQSPRHLIKEKRETATLKCYPIPRHDTVYWYQQGPGQDPQFLISFYEKMQSDKGSIPDRFSAQQFSDYHSELNMSSLELGDSALYFCASSLRGGELFFGEGSRLTVL.

The CDR3 nucleotides read TGTGCCAGTAGTATAGAGCAGCGGCGTTATGGCTACACCTTC. It specifies CASSIEQRRYGYTF. This rearrangement joins TRBV19 to TRBJ1-2; D unclear. The V and J ends lost 0 bases and 5 bases respectively, with 10 bases between them. CDR3 length: 14 amino acids. Germline values: CDR1 LNHDA, CDR2 SQIVND (reference sequence).

The rearrangement joins TRBV18 to TRBJ2-1, with 11 bases matching TRBD2. J lost 2 bases, V lost 2 bases, and 11 bases had no gene match. From germline, CDR1 is KGHSH and CDR2 LQKENI. The CDR3 loop spans 19 amino acids. The chain's CDR3 is CASSPRRLAGTNPYNEQFF. Here the CDR3 DNA reads TGTGCCAGCTCACCAAGGAGACTAGCGGGAACTAACCCCTACAATGAGCAGTTCTTC.

V gene TRBV6-5 combines with J gene TRBJ2-7; D not certain. This CDR3 has 11 residues. Trimming stripped 8 bases from V and 1 base from J, with 6 bases between. Germline CDR1 MNHEY, CDR2 SVGAGI. As DNA, the CDR3 is TGTGCCAGCCGAGGTTCCTACGAGCAGTACTTC. It translates to CASRGSYEQYF.

This clone was observed once. This chain uses TRBV28 with TRBJ2-7; D may be TRBD1 (6 bases). Germline V CDR1 and CDR2: MDHEN, SYDVKM. Trimming stripped 5 bases from V and 2 bases from J, with 16 bases between. The CDR3 is made up of 15 amino acids. This chain's CDR3 is CASSPTGSFTYEQYF. The CDR3 bases are TGTGCCAGCAGTCCCACAGGGAGTTTCACCTACGAGCAGTACTTC.

V and J are TRBV2 and TRBJ2-3; 11 nucleotides match TRBD1. The CDR3 is 16 amino acids. V trimming: 4 bases; J trimming: 1 base; junction bases outside the gene matches: 4. CDR1 SNHLY and CDR2 FYNNEI come from the germline V gene. This chain's CDR3 is CASSAWTGGGTDTQYF. For the CDR3, the DNA is TGTGCCAGCAGTGCATGGACAGGGGGCGGCACAGATACGCAGTATTTT.